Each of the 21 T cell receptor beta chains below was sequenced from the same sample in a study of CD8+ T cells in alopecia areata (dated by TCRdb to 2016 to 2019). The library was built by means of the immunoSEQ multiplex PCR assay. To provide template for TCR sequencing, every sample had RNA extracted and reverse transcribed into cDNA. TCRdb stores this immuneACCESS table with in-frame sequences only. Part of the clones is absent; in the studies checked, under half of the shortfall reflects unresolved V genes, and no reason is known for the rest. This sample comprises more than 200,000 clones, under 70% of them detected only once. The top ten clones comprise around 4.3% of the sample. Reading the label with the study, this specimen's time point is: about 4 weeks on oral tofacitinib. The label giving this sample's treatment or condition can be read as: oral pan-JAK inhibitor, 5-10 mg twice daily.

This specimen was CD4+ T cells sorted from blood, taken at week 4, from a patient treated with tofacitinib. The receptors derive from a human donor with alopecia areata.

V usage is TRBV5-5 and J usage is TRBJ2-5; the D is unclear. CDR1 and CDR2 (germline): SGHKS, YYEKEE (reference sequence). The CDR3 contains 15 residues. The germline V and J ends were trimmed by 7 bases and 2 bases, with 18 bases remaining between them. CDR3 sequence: CASLGFEAAQETQYF. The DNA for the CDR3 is TGTGCCAGCCTCGGCTTCGAAGCCGCGCAAGAGACCCAGTACTTC. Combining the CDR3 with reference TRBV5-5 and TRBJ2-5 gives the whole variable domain DAGVTQSPTHLIKTRGQQVTLRCSPISGHKSVSWYQQVLGQGPQFIFQYYEKEERGRGNFPDRFSARQFPNYSSELNVNALLLGDSALYLCASLGFEAAQETQYFGPGTRLLVL.

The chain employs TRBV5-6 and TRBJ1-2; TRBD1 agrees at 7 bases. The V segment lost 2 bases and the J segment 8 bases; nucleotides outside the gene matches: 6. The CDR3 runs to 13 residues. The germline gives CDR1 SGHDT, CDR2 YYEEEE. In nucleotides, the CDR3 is TGTGCCAGCAGCTTTCGACAGGGCGACGGCTACACCTTC. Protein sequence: CASSFRQGDGYTF.

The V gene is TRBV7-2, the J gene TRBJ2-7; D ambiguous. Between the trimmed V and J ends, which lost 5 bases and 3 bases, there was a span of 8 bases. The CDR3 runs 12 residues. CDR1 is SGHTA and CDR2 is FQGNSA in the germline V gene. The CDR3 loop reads CASSPFHYEQYF. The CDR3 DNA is TGTGCCAGCAGCCCCTTTCACTACGAGCAGTACTTC.

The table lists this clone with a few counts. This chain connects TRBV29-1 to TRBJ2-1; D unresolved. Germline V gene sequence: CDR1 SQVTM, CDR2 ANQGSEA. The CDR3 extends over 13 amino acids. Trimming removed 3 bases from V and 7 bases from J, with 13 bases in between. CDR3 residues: CSVDRAERNEQFF. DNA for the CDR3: TGCAGCGTTGACCGCGCGGAGAGGAATGAGCAGTTCTTC.

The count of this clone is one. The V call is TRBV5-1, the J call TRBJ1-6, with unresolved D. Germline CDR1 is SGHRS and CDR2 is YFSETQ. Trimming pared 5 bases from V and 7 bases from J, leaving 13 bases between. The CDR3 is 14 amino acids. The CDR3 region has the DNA TGCGCCAGCAGTAGCTCCACGGAGAATTCACCCCTCCACTTT. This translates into CASSSSTENSPLHF.

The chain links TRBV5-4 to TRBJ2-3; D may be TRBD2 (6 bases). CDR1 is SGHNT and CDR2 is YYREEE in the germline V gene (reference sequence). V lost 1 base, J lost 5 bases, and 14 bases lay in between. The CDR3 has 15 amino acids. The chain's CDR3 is CASSLPGVGGDTQYF. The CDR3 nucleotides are TGTGCCAGCAGCTTGCCGGGGGTTGGGGGAGATACGCAGTATTTT.

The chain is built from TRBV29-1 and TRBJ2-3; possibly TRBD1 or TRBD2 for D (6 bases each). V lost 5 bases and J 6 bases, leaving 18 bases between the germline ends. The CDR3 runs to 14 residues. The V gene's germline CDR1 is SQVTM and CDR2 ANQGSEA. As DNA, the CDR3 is TGCAGCGTTAGTGGAGGCTTGGGGGGCGATACGCAGTATTTT. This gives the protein CSVSGGLGGDTQYF.

The CDR3 loop reads CASSLARTANTEAFF. Here the CDR3 DNA reads TGTGCCAGCAGCCTTGCAAGGACAGCCAACACTGAAGCTTTCTTT. The chain uses TRBV4-2 and TRBJ1-1; perhaps TRBD1 as D (6 bases). CDR1 LGHNA and CDR2 YNFKEQ come from the germline V gene. V was shortened by 4 bases and J by 2 bases, with 14 bases between the two germline ends. The CDR3 length is 15 residues.

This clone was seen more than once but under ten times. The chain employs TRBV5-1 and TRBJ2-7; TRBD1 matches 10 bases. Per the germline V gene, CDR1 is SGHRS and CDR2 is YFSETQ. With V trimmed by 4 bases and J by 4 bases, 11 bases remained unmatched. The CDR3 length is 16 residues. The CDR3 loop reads CASSPGWGQGSYEQYF. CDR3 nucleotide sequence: TGCGCCAGCAGCCCTGGGTGGGGACAGGGGTCGTACGAGCAGTACTTC.

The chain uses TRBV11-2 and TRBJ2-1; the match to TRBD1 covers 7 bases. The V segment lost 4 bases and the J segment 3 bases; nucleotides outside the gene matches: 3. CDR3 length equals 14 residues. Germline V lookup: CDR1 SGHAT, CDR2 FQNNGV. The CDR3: CASSSRDSYNEQFF. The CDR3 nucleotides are TGTGCCAGCAGCTCCCGGGACAGCTACAATGAGCAGTTCTTC.

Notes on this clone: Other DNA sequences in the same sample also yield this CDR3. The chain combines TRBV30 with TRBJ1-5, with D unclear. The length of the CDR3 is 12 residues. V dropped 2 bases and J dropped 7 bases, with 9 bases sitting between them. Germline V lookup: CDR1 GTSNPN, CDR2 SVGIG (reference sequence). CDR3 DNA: TGTGCCTGGAGTCCGGGAGGACAGCCCCAGCATTTT. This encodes CAWSPGGQPQHF.

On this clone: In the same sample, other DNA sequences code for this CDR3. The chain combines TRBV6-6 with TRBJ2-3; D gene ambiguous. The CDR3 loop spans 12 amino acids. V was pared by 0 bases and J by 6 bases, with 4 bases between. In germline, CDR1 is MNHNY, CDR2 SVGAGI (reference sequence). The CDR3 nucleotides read TGTGCCAGCAGTTACTCCGGGGATACGCAGTATTTT. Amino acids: CASSYSGDTQYF.

The CDR3 DNA sequence: TGTGCCTGGACTATACAGGGTCCGTGGGATGGCTACACCTTC. It is translated as CAWTIQGPWDGYTF. V is TRBV30 and J is TRBJ1-2, with D maybe TRBD1 (6 bases). Between the trimmed V and J ends, which lost 4 bases and 6 bases, there was a span of 18 bases. The CDR3 sequence is 14 residues long. Germline loops: CDR1 GTSNPN, CDR2 SVGIG (reference sequence).

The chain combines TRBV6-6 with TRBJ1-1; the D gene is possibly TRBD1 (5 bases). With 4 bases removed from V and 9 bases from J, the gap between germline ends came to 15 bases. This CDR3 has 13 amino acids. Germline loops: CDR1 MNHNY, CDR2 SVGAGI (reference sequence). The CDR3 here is CASSLAAGTQAFF. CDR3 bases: TGTGCCAGCAGTTTGGCCGCCGGGACCCAAGCTTTCTTT.

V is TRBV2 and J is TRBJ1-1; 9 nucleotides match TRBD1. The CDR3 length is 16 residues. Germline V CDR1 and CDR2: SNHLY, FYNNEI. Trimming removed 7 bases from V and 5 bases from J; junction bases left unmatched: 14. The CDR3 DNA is TGTGCCAGCAAGAGGGACAGGGTGGGAGTATGGACTGAAGCTTTCTTT. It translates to CASKRDRVGVWTEAFF.

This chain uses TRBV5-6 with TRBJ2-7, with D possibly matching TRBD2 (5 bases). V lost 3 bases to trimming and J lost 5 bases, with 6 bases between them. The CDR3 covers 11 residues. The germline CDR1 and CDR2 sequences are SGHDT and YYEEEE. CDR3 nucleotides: TGTGCCAGCAGCTACGGGGACGAGCAGTACTTC. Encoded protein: CASSYGDEQYF.

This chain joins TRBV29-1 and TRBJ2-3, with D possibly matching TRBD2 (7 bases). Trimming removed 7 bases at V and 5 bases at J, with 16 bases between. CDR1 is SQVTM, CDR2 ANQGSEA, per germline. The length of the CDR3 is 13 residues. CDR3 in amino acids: CSEKRGGGDTQYF. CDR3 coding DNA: TGCAGCGAAAAGCGGGGAGGGGGAGATACGCAGTATTTT.

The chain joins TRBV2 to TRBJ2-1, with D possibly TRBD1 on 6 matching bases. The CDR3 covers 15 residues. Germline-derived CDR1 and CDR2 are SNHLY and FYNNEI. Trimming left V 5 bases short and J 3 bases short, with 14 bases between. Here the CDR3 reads CASSPQGFVYNEQFF. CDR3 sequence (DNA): TGTGCCAGCAGTCCTCAGGGGTTTGTCTACAATGAGCAGTTCTTC.

CDR3 protein: CSVEDTARAPYYEQYF. The CDR3 region has the DNA TGCAGCGTTGAAGATACGGCCAGGGCCCCCTACTACGAGCAGTACTTC. The V and J genes are TRBV29-1 and TRBJ2-7; the D gene is possibly TRBD1 (5 bases). The germline V gene encodes CDR1 SQVTM and CDR2 ANQGSEA. Deletions cut 0 bases from V and 3 bases from J, with 18 bases between. The CDR3 sequence is 16 residues long.

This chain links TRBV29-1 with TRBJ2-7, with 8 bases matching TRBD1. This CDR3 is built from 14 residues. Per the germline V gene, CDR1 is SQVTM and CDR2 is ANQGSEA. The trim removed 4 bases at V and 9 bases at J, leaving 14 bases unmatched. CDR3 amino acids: CSVVGTGFGGGQYF. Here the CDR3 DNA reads TGCAGCGTTGTCGGGACAGGATTTGGAGGGGGGCAGTACTTC.

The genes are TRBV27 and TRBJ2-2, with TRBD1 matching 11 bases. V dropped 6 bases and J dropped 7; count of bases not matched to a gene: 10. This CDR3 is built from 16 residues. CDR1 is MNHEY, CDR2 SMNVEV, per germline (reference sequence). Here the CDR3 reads CASSHWTGGVNGELFF. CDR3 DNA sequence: TGTGCCAGCAGCCATTGGACAGGGGGCGTTAACGGGGAGCTGTTTTTT.